This T cell receptor beta chain was sequenced for a study of cytomegalovirus exposure and HLA in healthy donors. Primers for the PCR totalled 60 Vbeta and 13 Jbeta. Sequencing used immunoSEQ multiplex PCR; TCRdb keeps in-frame clones, though not all of them. Seen here are some 140,000 clones, 65% to 70% observed once, and the top ten hold over 1.5%. At collection, donors were nominally healthy, but unrecorded immune exposures were probable. Study conclusions and caveats: Rarity held for most TCR sequences, but there were some public TCRs that occurred in many donors. A later look showed TCR association rates differing by HLA locus, highest for DRB1 and lowest for HLA-C. Other equally common chains were less clonally expanded than HLA-associated TCR beta chains, a later analysis showed.

The CDR3 totals 14 residues. Germline V CDR1 and CDR2: SGDLS, YYNGEE. On this clone itself: What it recognizes is unknown. A read error may account for a junction end that differs from germline.

Specimen: PBMCs. The chain combines TRBV9 with TRBJ2-1, with D maybe TRBD2 (5 bases). The TCR sequence derives from a human donor in good health. The CDR3 region has the DNA TGTGCCAGCAGCCCAGACCCGCTAGCTGTAACCGCGGTCTTC. Its translation is CASSPDPLAVTAVF.